This is a list of T cell receptor beta chains from one sample in a study of neoadjuvant anti-PD-1 for oral cavity cancer. The protocol was immunoSEQ multiplex PCR, while the TCRdb copy is restricted to in-frame clones and leaves out a portion. The sample records about 7,100 clones, roughly three fifths being singletons. The input for sequencing was tumor tissue, taken before nivolumab (anti-PD-1) treatment. The source is a person between 40 and 85 years old with oral cavity squamous cell carcinoma. CDR3s include the opening cysteine and the closing phenylalanine or tryptophan. A D gene is named only where the DNA matches it firmly. Expanded clones are given a class, and other clones once, few, many or no size at all.

J gene | D gene | V gene | clone size | CDR3 protein | CDR3 DNA
TRBJ1-6 | TRBD1 | TRBV15 | . | CATSGDRGYNSPLHF | TGTGCCACCAGCGGTGACAGGGGGTATAATTCACCCCTCCACTTT
TRBJ1-1 | . | TRBV5-1 | . | CASSLSLNTEAFF | TGCGCCAGCAGCTTGTCACTGAACACTGAAGCTTTCTTT
TRBJ1-4 | . | TRBV5-6 | few | CASSSLTANEKLFF | TGTGCCAGCAGCTCTCTGACAGCTAATGAAAAACTGTTTTTT
TRBJ2-3 | . | TRBV2 | few | CATCAGQGDTQYF | TGTGCCACTTGTGCGGGGCAGGGGGATACGCAGTATTTT
TRBJ2-1 | TRBD2 | TRBV6-1 | . | CASSEANSGVYNEQFF | TGTGCCAGCAGTGAAGCGAATAGCGGGGTGTACAATGAGCAGTTCTTC
TRBJ1-5 | . | TRBV7-8 | few | CASSASGEKPQHF | TGTGCCAGCAGCGCATCAGGAGAGAAGCCCCAGCATTTT
TRBJ2-7 | TRBD1 | TRBV5-4 | . | CASSFTVTGAEQYF | TGTGCCAGCAGCTTTACGGTAACAGGGGCCGAGCAGTACTTC
TRBJ1-2 | . | TRBV6-1 | . | CASSRTDYGYTF | TGTGCCAGCTCAAGGACAGACTATGGCTACACCTTC
TRBJ1-5 | TRBD1 | TRBV6-6 | . | CASSGQGINQPQHF | TGTGCCAGCAGTGGACAGGGGATCAATCAGCCCCAGCATTTT
TRBJ2-3 | . | TRBV7-9 | . | CASSSRGGVTDTQYF | TGTGCCAGCAGCTCAAGAGGGGGGGTCACAGATACGCAGTATTTT
TRBJ1-1 | . | TRBV5-4 | . | CASSLMNGLEAFF | TGTGCCAGCAGCTTGATGAATGGCCTAGAAGCTTTCTTT